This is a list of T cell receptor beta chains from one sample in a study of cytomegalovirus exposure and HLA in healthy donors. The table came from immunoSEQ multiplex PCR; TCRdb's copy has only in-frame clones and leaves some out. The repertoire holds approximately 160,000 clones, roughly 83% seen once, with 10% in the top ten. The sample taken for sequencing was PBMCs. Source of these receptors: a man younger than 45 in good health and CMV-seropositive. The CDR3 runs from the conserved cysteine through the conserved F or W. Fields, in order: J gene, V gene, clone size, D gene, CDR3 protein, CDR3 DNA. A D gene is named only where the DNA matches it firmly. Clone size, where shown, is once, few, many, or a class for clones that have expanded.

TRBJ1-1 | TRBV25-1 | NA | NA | CASRDGQMNTEAFF | TGTGCCAGCAGGGACGGACAGATGAACACTGAAGCTTTCTTT
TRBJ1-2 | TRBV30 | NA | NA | CAWSVTGRGGGYTF | TGTGCCTGGAGTGTAACCGGGCGGGGCGGTGGCTACACCTTC
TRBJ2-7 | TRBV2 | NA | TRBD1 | CASSDRRDRSSYEQYF | TGTGCCAGCAGTGACCGCCGGGACAGGTCCTCCTACGAGCAGTACTTC
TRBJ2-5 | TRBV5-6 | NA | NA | CASSPTGSGTQYF | TGTGCCAGCAGCCCCACAGGGAGCGGGACCCAGTACTTC
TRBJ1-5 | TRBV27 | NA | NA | CASRPGGGTQHF | TGTGCCAGCAGACCGGGTGGAGGGACCCAGCATTTT
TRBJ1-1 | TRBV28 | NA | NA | CASSSVDTFEAFF | TGTGCCAGCAGTTCCGTGGACACCTTTGAAGCTTTCTTT
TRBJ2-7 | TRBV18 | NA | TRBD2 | CASSRSGRDEQYF | TGTGCCAGCTCACGTTCGGGGAGGGACGAGCAGTACTTC
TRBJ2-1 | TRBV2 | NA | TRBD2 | CASRATSGRIFYNEQFF | TGTGCCAGCAGGGCCACTAGCGGGAGAATCTTTTACAATGAGCAGTTCTTC
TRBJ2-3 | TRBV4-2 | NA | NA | CASSQVGGSTGDTQYF | TGTGCCAGCAGCCAAGTTGGAGGGAGCACTGGAGATACGCAGTATTTT
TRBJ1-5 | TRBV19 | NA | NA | CASTSRVRDQPQHF | TGTGCCAGCACAAGCAGGGTTCGGGATCAGCCCCAGCATTTT
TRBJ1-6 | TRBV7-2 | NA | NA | CASSRGITQGSPSPLHF | TGTGCCAGCAGCCGCGGTATCACACAGGGTTCTCCTTCACCCCTCCACTTT
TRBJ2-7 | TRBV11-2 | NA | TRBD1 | CASSLVQGAYEQYF | TGTGCCAGCAGCTTAGTACAGGGGGCGTACGAGCAGTACTTC
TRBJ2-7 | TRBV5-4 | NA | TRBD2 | CASSLSSGNEQYF | TGTGCCAGCAGCTTAAGTAGCGGGAACGAGCAGTACTTC
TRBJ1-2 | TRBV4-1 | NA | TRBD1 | CASSQVRGRSNYGYTF | TGCGCCAGCAGCCAAGTAAGGGGGCGGTCGAACTATGGCTACACCTTC
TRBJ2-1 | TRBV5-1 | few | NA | CASSLISGGPNNEQFF | TGCGCCAGCAGCCTCATCTCCGGGGGGCCGAACAATGAGCAGTTCTTC
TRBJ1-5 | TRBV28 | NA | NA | CASSFDSSNQPQHF | TGTGCCAGCAGTTTTGACAGTAGCAATCAGCCCCAGCATTTT
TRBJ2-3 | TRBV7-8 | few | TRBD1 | CASSLAEAGQGIDTQYF | TGTGCCAGCAGCTTAGCGGAGGCGGGACAGGGAATAGATACGCAGTATTTT
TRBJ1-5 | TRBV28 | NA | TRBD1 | CASSSWTGNNQPQHF | TGTGCCAGCAGTTCATGGACAGGGAACAATCAGCCCCAGCATTTT
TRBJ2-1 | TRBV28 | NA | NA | CASSSPNRQEEQFF | TGTGCCAGCAGTTCCCCGAACAGGCAGGAAGAGCAGTTCTTC
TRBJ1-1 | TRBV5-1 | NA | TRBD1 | CASSLRGTGGLTLNTEAFF | TGCGCCAGCAGTTTAAGAGGCACAGGGGGCCTTACTTTGAACACTGAAGCTTTCTTT
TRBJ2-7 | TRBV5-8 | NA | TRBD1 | CASSSGQLDGEQYF | TGTGCCAGCAGCTCGGGACAGTTGGATGGGGAGCAGTACTTC
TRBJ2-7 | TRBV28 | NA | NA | CASSLWGSSGAYEQYF | TGTGCCAGCAGTTTATGGGGGAGTAGCGGAGCCTACGAGCAGTACTTC
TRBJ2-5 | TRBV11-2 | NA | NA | CASSLSLRGARETQYF | TGTGCCAGCAGCTTAAGTCTCAGGGGGGCGCGAGAGACCCAGTACTTC
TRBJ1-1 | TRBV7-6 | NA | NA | CASSLGRGAEAFF | TGTGCCAGCAGCTTAGGTCGGGGGGCTGAAGCTTTCTTT
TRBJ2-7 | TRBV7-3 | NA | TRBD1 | CASSLGTGVSYEQYF | TGTGCCAGCAGCTTAGGGACAGGGGTTTCCTACGAGCAGTACTTC
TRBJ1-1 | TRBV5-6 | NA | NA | CASSSLAGGVSTEAFF | TGTGCCAGCAGCTCATTGGCGGGCGGGGTAAGCACTGAAGCTTTCTTT
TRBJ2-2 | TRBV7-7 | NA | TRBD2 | CASSPTGTSLTGELFF | TGTGCTAGCAGCCCAACCGGGACTAGTCTTACCGGGGAGCTGTTTTTT
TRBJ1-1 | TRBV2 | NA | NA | CASRGNRVVVSQAFF | TGTGCCAGCAGAGGAAACAGGGTTGTGGTCAGTCAAGCTTTCTTT
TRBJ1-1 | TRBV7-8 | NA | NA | CASSPPAANTEAFF | TGTGCCAGCAGCCCCCCCGCGGCGAACACTGAAGCTTTCTTT
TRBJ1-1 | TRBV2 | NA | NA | CASSGQLRTEAFF | TGTGCCAGCAGTGGACAGTTAAGGACTGAAGCTTTCTTT
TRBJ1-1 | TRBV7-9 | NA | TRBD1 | CASSVRQGAVTEAFF | TGTGCCAGCAGCGTAAGACAGGGGGCCGTTACTGAAGCTTTCTTT
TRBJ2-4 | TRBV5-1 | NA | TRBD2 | CASSPWTPLAGALSAKNIQYF | TGCGCCAGCAGCCCATGGACGCCTCTAGCGGGAGCACTCTCGGCCAAAAACATTCAGTACTTC
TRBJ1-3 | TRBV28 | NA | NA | CASSRPPGSGNTIYF | TGTGCCAGCAGCCGGCCGCCGGGCTCTGGAAACACCATATATTTT
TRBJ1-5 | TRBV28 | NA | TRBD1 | CASSPRTGGLNQPQHF | TGTGCCAGCAGTCCTAGGACAGGGGGCTTGAATCAGCCCCAGCATTTT
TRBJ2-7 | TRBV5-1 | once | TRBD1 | CASSTGGNEQYF | TGCGCCAGCTCGACAGGGGGCAACGAGCAGTACTTC
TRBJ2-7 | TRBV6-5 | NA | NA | CASSPEGQGSYEQYF | TGTGCCAGCAGTCCAGAGGGGCAGGGGTCGTACGAGCAGTACTTC
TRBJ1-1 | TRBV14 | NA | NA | CASSRRQSMNTEAFF | TGTGCCAGCAGCCGTAGACAGTCCATGAACACTGAAGCTTTCTTT
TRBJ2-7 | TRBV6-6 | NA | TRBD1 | CASSSTPDRGLGQYF | TGTGCCAGCAGTTCGACCCCGGACAGGGGGCTCGGGCAGTACTTC
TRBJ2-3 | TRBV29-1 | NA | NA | CSAINTPGLGFPDTQYF | TGCAGCGCCATAAACACCCCGGGACTCGGGTTTCCAGATACGCAGTATTTT
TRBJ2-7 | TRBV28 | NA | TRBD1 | CASSSPGQGRNEQYF | TGTGCCAGCAGTTCCCCGGGACAGGGTCGCAACGAGCAGTACTTC
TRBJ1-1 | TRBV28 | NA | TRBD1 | CASSLSTGGAGSAFF | TGTGCCAGCAGTTTATCGACAGGGGGCGCAGGCTCAGCTTTCTTT
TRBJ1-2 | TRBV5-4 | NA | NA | CASRSLSLDGYTF | TGTGCCAGCAGGTCACTATCGTTGGATGGCTACACCTTC
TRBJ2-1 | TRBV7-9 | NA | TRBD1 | CASSPRQGTYNEQFF | TGTGCCAGCAGCCCGCGACAGGGTACCTACAATGAGCAGTTCTTC
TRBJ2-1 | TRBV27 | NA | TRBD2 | CASSLRASGRSNEQFF | TGTGCCAGCAGTTTAAGGGCTAGCGGGAGGTCTAATGAGCAGTTCTTC
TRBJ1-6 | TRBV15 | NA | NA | CATSRDPGGSDSPLHF | TGTGCCACCAGCAGAGACCCCGGGGGTTCAGATTCACCCCTCCACTTT
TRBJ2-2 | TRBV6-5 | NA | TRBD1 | CASSYPGTGVRGELFF | TGTGCCAGCAGTTACCCCGGGACAGGAGTGCGCGGGGAGCTGTTTTTT
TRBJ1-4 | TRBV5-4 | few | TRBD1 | CASSSHRDRGRANEKLFF | TGTGCCAGCAGCTCCCACCGGGACAGGGGGCGAGCTAATGAAAAACTGTTTTTT
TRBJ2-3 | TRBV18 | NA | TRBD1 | CASSPGRDRATSTQYF | TGTGCCAGCTCTCCCGGACGGGACAGGGCAACCAGTACGCAGTATTTT
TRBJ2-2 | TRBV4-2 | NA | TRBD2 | CASSQGAGGDTGELFF | TGTGCCAGCAGCCAAGGAGCGGGAGGGGACACCGGGGAGCTGTTTTTT
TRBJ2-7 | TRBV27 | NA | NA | CASSLNSRGYESYEQYF | TGTGCCAGCAGTTTAAACTCCCGCGGGTACGAATCCTACGAGCAGTACTTC
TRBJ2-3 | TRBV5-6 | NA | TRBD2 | CASSFLAGGTDTQYF | TGTGCCAGCAGCTTCCTAGCGGGGGGCACAGATACGCAGTATTTT